This TCR beta chain was found in a study of cytomegalovirus exposure and HLA in healthy donors. Overall study findings and caveats: It was reported that TCR beta sequences correctly inferred the HLA-A and HLA-B alleles for most subjects. More clonal expansion characterized HLA-associated TCR beta chains than equally common others in a later analysis. TCR beta chain V- and J-gene trimming was linked, in a later analysis, to a missense variant in DCLRE1C.

The CDR3 is made up of 14 amino acids. Trimming removed 5 bases at V and 5 bases at J, with 15 bases between. Germline V gene sequence: CDR1 LNHDA, CDR2 SQIVND (reference sequence). About this clone itself: Its target is not known.

PCR involved 60 Vbeta and 13 Jbeta primers. Profiling relied on immunoSEQ multiplex PCR, and the TCRdb table lists in-frame clones only, not all of them. The sample shows 85,000 to 120,000 clones, 75% to 90% of them seen only once. The TCR comes from a middle-aged man in good health and CMV-seronegative. Sequenced material: PBMCs. The chain joins TRBV19 to TRBJ1-1, with D possibly being TRBD1 (5 bases). The CDR3 coding sequence is TGTGCCAGTAGTCCCTCGGGACTCACGACTGAAGCTTTCTTT. Its translation is CASSPSGLTTEAFF.